Presented here are 20 T cell receptor beta chains from one specimen sequenced in a study of blood T cell repertoires in COVID-19. The assay was immunoSEQ multiplex PCR, and TCRdb's table has in-frame clones only and misses some. The sample gives some 200,000 clones, 65% to 90% of which show up once; around 13% is in the top ten. The sequencing input was peripheral blood. These TCRs come from a human donor in a cohort sampled during active COVID-19.

The V and J genes are TRBV5-6 and TRBJ2-7; D possibly corresponds to TRBD2 (6 bases). The CDR3 runs 15 residues. V shed 4 bases and J shed 0 bases, with 14 bases lying between them. Looked up from germline, CDR1 is SGHDT and CDR2 is YYEEEE. The DNA of the CDR3 is TGTGCCAGCAGCCCCCGGGACTGGATCTCCTACGAGCAGTACTTC. Translation gives CASSPRDWISYEQYF.

V usage is TRBV7-2 and J usage is TRBJ2-7; D perhaps matches TRBD2 (6 bases). V dropped 4 bases and J dropped 7 bases, with 11 bases sitting between them. The CDR3 consists of 12 residues. Germline V CDR1 and CDR2: SGHTA, FQGNSA. This chain's CDR3 is CASSSFGGEQYF. In nucleotides, the CDR3 is TGTGCCAGCAGCTCGTTTGGAGGGGAGCAGTACTTC. Complete variable domain (other parts from reference TRBV7-2 and TRBJ2-7): GAGVSQSPSNKVTEKGKDVELRCDPISGHTALYWYRQSLGQGLEFLIYFQGNSAPDKSGLPSDRFSAERTGGSVSTLTIQRTQQEDSAVYLCASSSFGGEQYFGPGTRLTVT.

The V gene is TRBV4-1, the J gene TRBJ2-7; 7 bases are shared with TRBD2. The CDR3 consists of 15 residues. Germline trimming cut 3 bases from V and 0 bases from J; bases unmatched to any gene: 5. The germline CDR1 and CDR2 sequences are MGHRA and YSYEKL. The CDR3 DNA follows: TGCGCCAGCAGCCACCCCGGGGGGACCTCCTACGAGCAGTACTTC. Protein sequence: CASSHPGGTSYEQYF.

This clone appeared once. The chain has TRBV15 and TRBJ2-7; D possibly corresponds to TRBD2 (5 bases). The CDR3 spans 14 residues. CDR1 and CDR2 (germline): LNHNV, YYDKDF (reference sequence). Trimming stripped 3 bases from V and 0 bases from J, with 9 bases between. CDR3 sequence: CATSRGTSSYEQYF. The CDR3 DNA is TGTGCCACCAGCAGGGGAACTAGCTCCTACGAGCAGTACTTC.

This rearrangement joins TRBV10-1 to TRBJ2-7; 8 bases are shared with TRBD1. CDR1 and CDR2 (germline): WNHNN, SYGVQD (reference sequence). The length of the CDR3 is 16 residues. Unmatched junction bases numbered 10, after V lost 3 bases and J lost 3 bases. Here the CDR3 DNA reads TGCGCCAGCAGTGATGAAACAGGGGGAAACTACTACGAGCAGTACTTC. Its protein is CASSDETGGNYYEQYF.

The gene calls are TRBV7-9 and TRBJ1-4; 7 nucleotides line up with TRBD1. The CDR3 spans 14 residues. V lost 4 bases, J lost 7 bases, and 6 bases stayed unmatched. Germline lookup yields CDR1 SEHNR and CDR2 FQNEAQ (reference sequence). Here the CDR3 reads CASSSTGVVEKLFF. CDR3 bases: TGTGCCAGCAGCTCTACAGGGGTGGTTGAAAAACTGTTTTTT.

The chain couples TRBV27 to TRBJ2-2, with 9 bases that match TRBD1. Germline CDR1 is MNHEY and CDR2 is SMNVEV (reference sequence). CDR3 size: 13 residues. The V segment lost 7 bases and the J segment 6 bases; nucleotides outside the gene matches: 3. CDR3 DNA sequence: TGTGCCAGCACGAGACAGGGGGCCGGGGAGCTGTTTTTT. Translated, it gives CASTRQGAGELFF.

The rearrangement joins TRBV10-1 to TRBJ2-6, with 13 bases identical to TRBD2. The germline V gene encodes CDR1 WNHNN and CDR2 SYGVQD (reference sequence). V was pared by 0 bases and J by 0 bases, with 5 bases of the junction left unmatched. CDR3 length equals 20 residues. The CDR3 region has the DNA TGCGCCAGCAGTGAGTCGGGACTAGCGGGATCCAGCTCTGGGGCCAACGTCCTGACTTTC. It is translated as CASSESGLAGSSSGANVLTF.

V and J are TRBV15 and TRBJ2-7; D unresolved. CDR1 and CDR2 from the germline V gene are LNHNV and YYDKDF (reference sequence). Trimming cost V 5 bases and J 3 bases, with 8 bases left between them. This CDR3 region has 12 residues. The CDR3: CATSSDNYEQYF. Here the CDR3 DNA reads TGTGCCACCAGCTCAGACAACTACGAGCAGTACTTC.

This clone was counted a single time. The rearrangement joins TRBV2 to TRBJ2-7; D unclear. CDR1 and CDR2 from the germline V gene are SNHLY and FYNNEI. The V end lost 3 bases, the J end lost 10 bases, and 10 bases lay between the germline ends. CDR3 length: 11 residues. CDR3: CASSDLSIQYF. CDR3 bases: TGTGCCAGCAGTGATCTTAGTATTCAGTACTTC.

The chain uses TRBV19 and TRBJ2-7; D gene unclear. Germline loops: CDR1 LNHDA, CDR2 SQIVND (reference sequence). The ends were cut back, 3 bases at V and 2 bases at J, with 8 bases in the middle. CDR3 length equals 13 residues. This CDR3 is CASSMGKTYEQYF. CDR3 coding DNA: TGTGCCAGTAGTATGGGCAAGACCTACGAGCAGTACTTC.

This clone was seen only a few times. The V call is TRBV4-1, the J call TRBJ2-1, with 13 bases that match TRBD2. The CDR3 length is 16 residues. Germline values: CDR1 MGHRA, CDR2 YSYEKL. Trimming at V came to 6 bases and at J to 7 bases, leaving 9 bases not matched to a gene. The CDR3 DNA is TGCGCCAGCAGTCTAAGACCGGGACTAGCGGGAAATGAGCAGTTCTTC. It specifies CASSLRPGLAGNEQFF.

The chain recombines TRBV7-9 with TRBJ2-4; tentatively, D is TRBD2 (5 bases). Germline CDR1 reads SEHNR; CDR2 reads FQNEAQ (reference sequence). The V end lost 5 bases, the J end lost 8 bases, and 16 bases lay between the germline ends. The CDR3 spans 14 residues. CDR3 bases: TGTGCCAGCAGCCCACCCGGGGTGTGGCACATTCAGTACTTC. Translation gives CASSPPGVWHIQYF.

The rearrangement links TRBV29-1 to TRBJ2-1; TRBD2 matches 8 bases. Germline lookup yields CDR1 SQVTM and CDR2 ANQGSEA. The CDR3 is 15 residues long. Losses at the gene ends were 4 bases for V and 6 bases for J; bases not matched to a gene: 11. The CDR3 DNA follows: TGCAGCGTTGGTGGGACTAGACTGGCTATCAATGAGCAGTTCTTC. Residues: CSVGGTRLAINEQFF.

The chain carries TRBV10-3 and TRBJ1-4, with D possibly being TRBD1 (6 bases). Germline CDR1 reads ENHRY; CDR2 reads SYGVKD. CDR3 size: 14 residues. The germline V and J ends were trimmed by 11 bases and 3 bases, with 16 bases remaining between them. The CDR3 here is CASSNRVPNEKLFF. The CDR3 region has the DNA TGTGCCTCTTCGAACAGGGTACCTAATGAAAAACTGTTTTTT.

This clone was observed once. The chain employs TRBV6-4 and TRBJ1-6; the D gene is possibly TRBD1 (6 bases). The V end was cut by 2 bases, the J end by 10 bases, with 12 bases between. Germline lookup yields CDR1 MRHNA and CDR2 SNTAGT. The CDR3 length is 14 residues. The CDR3 bases are TGTGCCAGCAGTGACGGGGGGGCAAGATCACCCCTCCACTTT. Translating it yields CASSDGGARSPLHF.

This clone was seen once. The chain carries TRBV5-4 and TRBJ2-3, with TRBD2 identical over 8 bases. Germline V CDR1 and CDR2: SGHNT, YYREEE (reference sequence). CDR3 length: 16 amino acids. With 2 bases clipped from V and 6 bases from J, the junction kept 11 bases outside the gene matches. The CDR3 spells CASSLYGRASPDTQYF. Written as DNA, the CDR3 is TGTGCCAGCAGCTTATACGGGAGGGCCTCTCCCGATACGCAGTATTTT.

V is TRBV25-1 and J is TRBJ2-7; 9 bases align to TRBD2. CDR1 and CDR2 (germline): MGHDK, SYGVNS. The ends lost 4 bases at V and 0 bases at J; junction bases unmatched: 7. The CDR3 has 16 amino acids. CDR3 residues: CASSGSSGESSYEQYF. The CDR3 coding sequence is TGTGCCAGCAGTGGGTCTAGCGGGGAGAGCTCCTACGAGCAGTACTTC.

This sequence joins TRBV2 and TRBJ1-2, with 8 nucleotides matching TRBD1. This CDR3 region has 13 residues. V trimming: 4 bases; J trimming: 6 bases; junction bases outside the gene matches: 4. CDR1 is SNHLY, CDR2 FYNNEI, per germline. The CDR3: CASSGQGADGYTF. The DNA for the CDR3 is TGTGCCAGCAGTGGGCAGGGGGCGGATGGCTACACCTTC.

V and J are TRBV2 and TRBJ2-7; TRBD2 might be the D (6 bases). Trimming removed 5 bases from V and 4 bases from J, with 21 bases in between. Germline lookup yields CDR1 SNHLY and CDR2 FYNNEI. There are 16 residues in the CDR3. CDR3 bases: TGTGCCAGCAGTTACCCGCGCGGCGGGATGTTGTACGAGCAGTACTTC. This sequence encodes CASSYPRGGMLYEQYF.